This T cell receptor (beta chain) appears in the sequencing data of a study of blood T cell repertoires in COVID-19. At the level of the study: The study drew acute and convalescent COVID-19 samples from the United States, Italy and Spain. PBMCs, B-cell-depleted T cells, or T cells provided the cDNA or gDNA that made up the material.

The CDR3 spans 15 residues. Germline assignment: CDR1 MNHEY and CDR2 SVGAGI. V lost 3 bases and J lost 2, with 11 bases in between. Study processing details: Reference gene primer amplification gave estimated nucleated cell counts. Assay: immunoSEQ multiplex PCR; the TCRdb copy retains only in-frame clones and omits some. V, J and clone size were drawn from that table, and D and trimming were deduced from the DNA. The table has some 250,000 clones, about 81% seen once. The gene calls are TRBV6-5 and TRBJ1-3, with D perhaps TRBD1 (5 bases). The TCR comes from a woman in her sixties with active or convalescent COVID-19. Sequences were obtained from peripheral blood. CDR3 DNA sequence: TGTGCCAGCAGTTATTCGCCGGGGGCTGGAAACACCATATATTTT. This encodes CASSYSPGAGNTIYF.